The 24 T cell receptor beta chains given below trace back to one sample, sequenced in a study of human versus mouse CDR3 diversity and MHC coevolution. The data were produced by immunoSEQ multiplex PCR, yet TCRdb's version contains in-frame clones alone and is incomplete. This table has 50,000 to 65,000 clones, around 94% appearing once. The material sequenced was naive CD4+ T cells from blood. Subset reported: CD45RO-negative CD62L-positive naive CD4 T cells. These receptor sequences come from a person in their 60s in good health.

DNA for the CDR3: TGTGCCAGCACCCTCAGGGGGGCGGCCACTGAAGCTTTCTTT. Translation gives CASTLRGAATEAFF. This chain joins TRBV27 and TRBJ1-1, with 7 bases aligning to TRBD1. V lost 7 bases and J lost 4; bases outside the gene matches: 9. The CDR3 is 14 residues long. Germline CDR1 reads MNHEY; CDR2 reads SMNVEV (reference sequence).

This chain joins TRBV7-2 and TRBJ2-1; TRBD2 matches 11 bases. Trimming at V came to 4 bases and at J to 9 bases, leaving 11 bases not matched to a gene. Germline V lookup: CDR1 SGHTA, CDR2 FQGNSA. This CDR3 is 16 amino acids long. Here the CDR3 reads CASSYVAGGGGGEQFF. In DNA form, the CDR3 reads TGTGCCAGCAGCTACGTAGCGGGAGGGGGGGGCGGTGAGCAGTTCTTC.

This chain connects TRBV2 to TRBJ1-5; no clear D gene. CDR1 SNHLY and CDR2 FYNNEI come from the germline V gene. V lost 4 bases to trimming and J lost 0 bases, with 10 bases between them. This CDR3 has 15 residues. The CDR3 region has the DNA TGTGCCAGCAGTGTGGCAGATGATAGCAATCAGCCCCAGCATTTT. Translated, it gives CASSVADDSNQPQHF.

The rearrangement uses TRBV4-1 and TRBJ2-1, with TRBD1 matching over 9 bases. Losses at the gene ends were 2 bases for V and 4 bases for J; bases not matched to a gene: 6. CDR3 length: 16 amino acids. The V gene's germline CDR1 is MGHRA and CDR2 YSYEKL. CDR3 sequence reads: CASSQPGGTGYNEQFF. CDR3 sequence (DNA): TGCGCCAGCAGCCAACCTGGCGGGACAGGGTACAATGAGCAGTTCTTC.

The chain is built from TRBV7-8 and TRBJ2-7; the D gene is possibly TRBD2 (6 bases). Trimming cost V 4 bases and J 4 bases, with 17 bases left between them. This CDR3 has 15 amino acids. Germline V gives CDR1 SGHVS, CDR2 FQNEAQ. The CDR3 coding sequence is TGTGCCAGCAGCTCCTTGGGGGAGGCGAGATACGAGCAGTACTTC. It is translated as CASSSLGEARYEQYF.

The V call is TRBV6-5, the J call TRBJ2-7, with 13 bases matching TRBD2. V shed 5 bases, J shed 3 bases, and the junction held 1 base outside the gene matches. The CDR3 is 14 residues long. Per germline, CDR1 MNHEY and CDR2 SVGAGI. The CDR3: CASSRTSGGYEQYF. DNA of the CDR3: TGTGCCAGCAGTCGGACTAGCGGGGGCTACGAGCAGTACTTC.

This clone appeared a single time. The chain has TRBV30 and TRBJ2-7, with 11 bases fitting TRBD1. Per germline, CDR1 GTSNPN and CDR2 SVGIG (reference sequence). The CDR3 runs to 12 residues. J was trimmed by 7 bases and V by 5 bases; bases with no gene match: 4. The chain's CDR3 is CAWGQGAREQYF. The CDR3 DNA is TGTGCCTGGGGACAGGGGGCGAGAGAGCAGTACTTC.

This chain links TRBV29-1 with TRBJ2-3, with TRBD1 as a possible D gene (5 bases). This CDR3 contains 14 residues. Trimming shortened V by 4 bases and J by 8 bases, and 19 bases separated the two germline ends. Germline assignment: CDR1 SQVTM and CDR2 ANQGSEA. CDR3 nucleotides: TGCAGCGTTGTAGGGGAACCGGCACGCGGTACGCAGTATTTT. Translated: CSVVGEPARGTQYF.

This clone was observed a single time. This chain joins TRBV12-5 and TRBJ1-1; perhaps TRBD1 as D (5 bases). Trimming took 0 bases from V and 0 from J, leaving 17 bases between them. This CDR3 contains 18 residues. The germline gives CDR1 LGHNT, CDR2 FRNRAP. The CDR3, as DNA: TGTGCTAGTGGTTTGGTAGTTGCGGCAGGGTGGATGAACACTGAAGCTTTCTTT. Translation gives CASGLVVAAGWMNTEAFF.

The chain employs TRBV7-8 and TRBJ2-3; TRBD1 matches 7 bases. The V gene end was trimmed by 0 bases and the J gene end by 4 bases; junction bases not matched to a gene: 7. The CDR3 is 16 amino acids. Germline V lookup: CDR1 SGHVS, CDR2 FQNEAQ. CDR3 nucleotides: TGTGCCAGCAGCTTAGCTTTCGACAGGGTTCCAGATACGCAGTATTTT. Amino acid sequence: CASSLAFDRVPDTQYF.

The gene calls are TRBV29-1 and TRBJ1-1; possible D gene TRBD1, 5 bases. Trimming took off 5 bases at V and 0 bases at J, with 10 bases between the two ends. The CDR3 runs to 13 residues. Germline CDR1 and CDR2: SQVTM and ANQGSEA. This CDR3 is CSVQQALNTEAFF. DNA for the CDR3: TGCAGCGTTCAACAGGCCCTGAACACTGAAGCTTTCTTT. The full variable domain, in which reference TRBV29-1 and TRBJ1-1 provide the parts outside the CDR3, is SAVISQKPSRDICQRGTSLTIQCQVDSQVTMMFWYRQQPGQSLTLIATANQGSEATYESGFVIDKFPISRPNLTFSTLTVSNMSPEDSSIYLCSVQQALNTEAFFGQGTRLTVV.

The chain employs TRBV5-1 and TRBJ2-5; 8 nucleotides line up with TRBD2. This CDR3 comprises 15 residues. After removal of 0 bases from V and 5 bases from J, the junction contained 6 bases not matched to a gene. Per the germline V gene, CDR1 is SGHRS and CDR2 is YFSETQ. The CDR3 nucleotides are TGCGCCAGCAGCTTGGCCGGGGGGGCAGGGGAGACCCAGTACTTC. This gives the protein CASSLAGGAGETQYF. Combining the CDR3 with reference TRBV5-1 and TRBJ2-5 gives the whole variable domain KAGVTQTPRYLIKTRGQQVTLSCSPISGHRSVSWYQQTPGQGLQFLFEYFSETQRNKGNFPGRFSGRQFSNSRSEMNVSTLELGDSALYLCASSLAGGAGETQYFGPGTRLLVL.

This clone was counted a single time. V usage is TRBV27 and J usage is TRBJ1-5; D is undetermined. Germline values: CDR1 MNHEY, CDR2 SMNVEV (reference sequence). The V end was cut by 5 bases, the J end by 4 bases, with 15 bases between. CDR3 length: 15 residues. CDR3 sequence (DNA): TGTGCCAGCAGTAACCCCCCCAGCGGAAATCAGCCCCAGCATTTT. Amino acids: CASSNPPSGNQPQHF.

The chain links TRBV25-1 to TRBJ1-1, with D possibly matching TRBD1 (6 bases). Deletions cut 9 bases from V and 4 bases from J, with 18 bases between. The CDR3 runs 14 residues. Germline V gene sequence: CDR1 MGHDK, CDR2 SYGVNS. CDR3 sequence reads: CASMQTGGLTEAFF. CDR3 coding DNA: TGTGCCAGTATGCAGACAGGCGGGCTCACTGAAGCTTTCTTT.

The count of this clone is one. In nucleotides, the CDR3 is TGTGCCAGCAGCTTAGGCGAAGGAGAAAGTTACGAGCAGTACTTC. Its protein is CASSLGEGESYEQYF. The chain joins TRBV13 to TRBJ2-7, with D unresolved. V shed 0 bases and J shed 4 bases, with 13 bases lying between them. Germline CDR1 PRHDT, CDR2 FYEKMQ (reference sequence). The CDR3 spans 15 residues.

The table lists this clone with a count of one. The chain uses TRBV5-1 and TRBJ1-4; the D is unclear. CDR1 SGHRS and CDR2 YFSETQ come from the germline V gene. CDR3 size: 16 residues. The V and J ends lost 2 bases and 5 bases respectively, with 16 bases between them. Here the CDR3 reads CASSFNFQATNEKLFF. CDR3 sequence (DNA): TGCGCCAGCAGCTTCAACTTTCAGGCGACGAATGAAAAACTGTTTTTT.

This rearrangement joins TRBV7-2 to TRBJ2-5; TRBD2 might be the D (6 bases). The end of the DNA fits TRBJ2-7 better, so the J call may be wrong. Germline CDR1 and CDR2: SGHTA and FQGNSA. The CDR3 is 15 amino acids. CDR3 amino acids: CASSRDSGNSYEQYF. The CDR3 coding sequence is TGTGCCAGCAGCCGGGATAGCGGAAACTCCTACGAGCAGTACTTC.

CDR3 sequence (DNA): TGTGCCAGCAGTTACAGTAGCGGGAGGCCCAACGAGCAGTACTTC. Its protein is CASSYSSGRPNEQYF. The chain links TRBV6-5 to TRBJ2-5; 10 positions match TRBD2. The J call is doubtful: the DNA matches TRBJ2-7 better. The CDR3 loop spans 15 amino acids. The V gene's germline CDR1 is MNHEY and CDR2 SVGAGI.

This rearrangement joins TRBV18 to TRBJ2-3; a possible D gene is TRBD1 (5 bases). Deletions cut 2 bases from V and 8 bases from J, with 8 bases between. Per germline, CDR1 KGHSH and CDR2 LQKENI. The CDR3 covers 12 residues. This CDR3 reads CASSPGQGTQYF. CDR3 nucleotide sequence: TGTGCCAGCTCACCAGGGCAGGGTACGCAGTATTTT.

The chain has TRBV19 and TRBJ2-3; TRBD2 might be the D (6 bases). V dropped 4 bases and J dropped 10 bases, with 18 bases sitting between them. Germline lookup yields CDR1 LNHDA and CDR2 SQIVND (reference sequence). The CDR3 has 14 amino acids. DNA for the CDR3: TGTGCCAGTAGTACAAGGGGACTTCCGTTCGCGCAGTATTTT. Translating it yields CASSTRGLPFAQYF.

The CDR3 sequence: CASSLQGSGTDNEQFF. The CDR3 region has the DNA TGTGCCAGCAGCTTACAAGGTAGCGGGACCGACAATGAGCAGTTCTTC. This chain connects TRBV11-3 to TRBJ2-1; 8 nucleotides agree with TRBD2. CDR3 size: 16 residues. Trimming at V came to 2 bases and at J to 5 bases, leaving 8 bases not matched to a gene. Per germline, CDR1 SGHNT and CDR2 YENEEA.

V gene TRBV10-2 combines with J gene TRBJ2-7, with TRBD2 matching 12 bases. This CDR3 contains 14 residues. Trimming at V came to 5 bases and at J to 4 bases, leaving 3 bases not matched to a gene. The germline V gene encodes CDR1 WSHSY and CDR2 SAAADI. Here the CDR3 reads CASSLGLAGYEQYF. The CDR3 region has the DNA TGCGCCAGCAGTCTCGGACTAGCGGGGTACGAGCAGTACTTC.

V and J are TRBV29-1 and TRBJ1-1; D is possibly TRBD1 (6 bases). Trimming removed 6 bases from V and 4 bases from J, with 12 bases in between. Germline V gene lookup returns CDR1 SQVTM and CDR2 ANQGSEA. The CDR3 runs to 12 residues. The CDR3: CSVHTGFTEAFF. The CDR3 region has the DNA TGCAGCGTCCACACAGGGTTCACTGAAGCTTTCTTT.

This clone was seen just once. The chain uses TRBV13 and TRBJ1-1; 8 bases agree with TRBD1. Germline CDR1 PRHDT, CDR2 FYEKMQ (reference sequence). V lost 4 bases to trimming and J lost 0 bases; unmatched junction nucleotides: 4. There are 15 residues in the CDR3. Written as DNA, the CDR3 is TGTGCCAGCAGCTCCCTACAGGGGGTGAACACTGAAGCTTTCTTT. It is translated as CASSSLQGVNTEAFF.